This T cell receptor (beta chain) was recorded in a study of T cell repertoires in cytomegalovirus infection (dated by TCRdb to between 2018 and 2021). About the full investigation: Alongside well-studied HLA-B-restricted epitopes, the peptide stimulations were aimed at recently identified HLA-C-restricted CMV epitopes, whose presentation resists viral immunomodulation. Because public TCR beta signatures pointed to carriage of CMV infection together with the matching HLA type, the HLA type of each donor mattered for the analysis.

The study at large found these results: In the ex vivo response, HLA-C-restricted CMV-specific TCR beta clonotypes were dominant, and in two of eight donors the single most frequent clonotype came from this HLA-C-restricted group. In both this cohort and an independent approximately 370-donor cohort, the cumulative frequency of public TCR beta family members distinguished carriers of CMV infection plus the relevant HLA type.

The sample's treatment or condition label is to be understood as: in vitro stimulation with specific CMV peptide epitopes to enrich CMV-specific T cells. V is clipped by 1 base and J by 6 bases, and the sequence between their germline boundaries is 12 bases long. Reading the germline V gene gives CDR1 SGHTA and CDR2 FQGNSA. The CDR3 has 14 amino acids, counting the end cysteine and phenylalanine. Only the CDR3 portion is preserved as DNA: 42 bases, with reading frame beginning at the first base. Details on this clonotype: Its cognate antigen has yet to be identified. The sample holds no much larger clone one base away, and base qualities are not on file.

Sequencing relied on an Illumina HiSeq 1500. TCRdb redid the processing of the public reads, applying fastp at Q25 and MiXCR, and retained in-frame beta chains. Rows with a matching CDR3 protein are joined into one entry that keeps the most common DNA and genes. For this sample the table gives about 770,000 distinct CDR3 sequences, of which 25% to 35% were detected only once. The leading ten clones occupy 10% to 15% of the sample. This specimen was cultured CD8+ T cells from PBMCs, taken from culture after CMV antigen stimulation. The rearranged chain carries TRBV7-2 and TRBJ1-1; TRBD1 might be the D gene, on 5 matching bases. The sequence was collected from a human donor in good health (CMV status not recorded). Some clones in this sample may be carry-over from other donors' samples. CDR3 region: CASSLGAKGPEAFF. The nucleotides read TGTGCCAGCAGCTTAGGGGCGAAGGGACCTGAAGCTTTCTTT.